The sequence of this TCR beta chain was determined in a study of vaccination and CD4 T cells after COVID-19. In the study overall: Two Hispanic individuals were among six male and four female convalescent patients. Researchers treated cells with overlapping spike peptides taken from SARS-CoV-2, HCoV-NL63, HCoV-OC43 and HCoV-229E.

Oncomine TCR Beta short-read sequencing was applied to DNA from cultured CD4+ T cells. MiXCR, run by TCRdb on the PCR reads, gives a single entry per CDR3 protein. The data hold about 3,000 distinct CDR3 sequences, with 37% observed a single time. Concerning this clonotype itself: What it binds is unknown.

As to treatment: roughly 11-day PBMC culture with coronavirus spike peptide pools or control peptides (ViraFEST assay). Specimen: CD4+ T cells from blood, cultured in vitro. The clonotype originates from a human donor who had recovered from COVID-19.

CDR3 coding DNA: TGTGCCTGGGCCCGGACAGGGACTGAAGCTTTCTTT. This codes for CAWARTGTEAFF. V gene TRBV30 combines with J gene TRBJ1-1, with 8 bases aligning to TRBD1. The CDR3 is made up of 12 amino acids. The trim removed 5 bases at V and 5 bases at J, leaving 4 bases unmatched. The V gene's germline CDR1 is GTSNPN and CDR2 SVGIG (reference sequence).